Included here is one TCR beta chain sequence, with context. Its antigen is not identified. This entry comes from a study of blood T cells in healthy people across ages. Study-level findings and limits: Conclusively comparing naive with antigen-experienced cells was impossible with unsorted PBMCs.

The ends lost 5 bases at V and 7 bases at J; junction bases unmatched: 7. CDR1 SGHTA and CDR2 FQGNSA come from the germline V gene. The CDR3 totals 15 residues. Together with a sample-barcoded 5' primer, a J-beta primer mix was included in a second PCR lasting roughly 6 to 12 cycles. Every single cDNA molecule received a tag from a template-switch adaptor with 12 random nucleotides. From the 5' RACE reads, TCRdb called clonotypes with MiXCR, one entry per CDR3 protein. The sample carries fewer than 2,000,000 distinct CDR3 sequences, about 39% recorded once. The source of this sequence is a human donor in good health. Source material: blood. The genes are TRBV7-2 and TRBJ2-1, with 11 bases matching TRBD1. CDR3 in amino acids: CASSPEGTGGNEQFF. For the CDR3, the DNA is TGTGCCAGCAGCCCGGAGGGGACAGGGGGGAATGAGCAGTTCTTC. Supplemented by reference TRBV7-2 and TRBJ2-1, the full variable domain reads GAGVSQSPSNKVTEKGKDVELRCDPISGHTALYWYRQSLGQGLEFLIYFQGNSAPDKSGLPSDRFSAERTGGSVSTLTIQRTQQEDSAVYLCASSPEGTGGNEQFFGPGTRLTVL.